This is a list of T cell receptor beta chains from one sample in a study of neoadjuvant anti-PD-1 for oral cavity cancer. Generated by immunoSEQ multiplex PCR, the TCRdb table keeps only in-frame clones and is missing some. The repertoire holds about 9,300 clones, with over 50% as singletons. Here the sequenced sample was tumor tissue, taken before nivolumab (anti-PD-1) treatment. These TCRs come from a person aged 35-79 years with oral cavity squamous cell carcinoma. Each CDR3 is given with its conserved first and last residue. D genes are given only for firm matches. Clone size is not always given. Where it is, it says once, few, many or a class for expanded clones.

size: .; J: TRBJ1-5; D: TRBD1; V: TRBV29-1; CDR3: CSVNTGDNQPQHF; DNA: TGCAGCGTTAACACAGGGGACAATCAGCCCCAGCATTTT
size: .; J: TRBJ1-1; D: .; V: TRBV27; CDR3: CASSLWGSNTEAFF; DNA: TGTGCCAGCAGTTTGTGGGGGTCGAACACTGAAGCTTTCTTT
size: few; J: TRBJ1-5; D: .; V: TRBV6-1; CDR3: CASTTYKTGNQPQHF; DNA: TGTGCCAGCACCACTTACAAGACAGGCAATCAGCCCCAGCATTTT
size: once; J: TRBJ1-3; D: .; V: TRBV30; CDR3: CAWSVSVSGNTIYF; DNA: TGTGCCTGGAGTGTCTCCGTCTCTGGAAACACCATATATTTT
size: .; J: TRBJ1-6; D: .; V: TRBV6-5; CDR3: CASRLRVTYNSPLHF; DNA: TGTGCCAGCAGGCTCAGGGTAACCTATAATTCACCCCTCCACTTT
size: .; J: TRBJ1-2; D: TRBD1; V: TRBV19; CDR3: CASRGTGGGYTF; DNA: TGTGCCAGTAGAGGGACAGGGGGTGGCTACACCTTC
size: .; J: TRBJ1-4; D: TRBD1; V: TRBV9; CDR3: CASSAQGATNEKLFF; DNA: TGTGCCAGCAGCGCCCAGGGGGCAACTAATGAAAAACTGTTTTTT
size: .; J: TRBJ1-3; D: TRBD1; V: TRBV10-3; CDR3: CAIRELPGQGGNTIYF; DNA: TGTGCCATCAGAGAATTACCGGGACAGGGAGGAAACACCATATATTTT
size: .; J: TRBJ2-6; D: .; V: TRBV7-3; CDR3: CASSSRTSGANVLTF; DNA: TGTGCCAGCAGCTCCCGAACCTCTGGGGCCAACGTCCTGACTTTC
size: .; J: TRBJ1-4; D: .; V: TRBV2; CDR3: CASSEALSTHEKLFF; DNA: TGTGCCAGCAGTGAAGCGCTAAGTACCCATGAAAAACTGTTTTTT
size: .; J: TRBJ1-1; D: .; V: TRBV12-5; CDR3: CASGIGGTEAFF; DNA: TGTGCTAGTGGAATAGGGGGCACTGAAGCTTTCTTT
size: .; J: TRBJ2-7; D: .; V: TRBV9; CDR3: CASSAQPTGSYEQYF; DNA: TGTGCCAGCAGCGCCCAGCCGACAGGTAGCTACGAGCAGTACTTC
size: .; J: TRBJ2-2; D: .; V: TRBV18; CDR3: CASSSRGANTGELFF; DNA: TGTGCCAGCTCATCCAGGGGAGCGAACACCGGGGAGCTGTTTTTT
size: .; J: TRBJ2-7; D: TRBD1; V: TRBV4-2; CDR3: CASSQEGQGTSYEQYF; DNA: TGTGCCAGCAGCCAAGAGGGACAGGGAACGTCCTACGAGCAGTACTTC
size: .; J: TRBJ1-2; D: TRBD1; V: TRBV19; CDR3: CASSIPGQGANYGYTF; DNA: TGTGCCAGTAGTATACCCGGACAGGGGGCTAACTATGGCTACACCTTC
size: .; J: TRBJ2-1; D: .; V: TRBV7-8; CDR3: CASSPRRLAINEQFF; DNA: TGTGCCAGCAGCCCTCGGAGGCTAGCTATTAATGAGCAGTTCTTC
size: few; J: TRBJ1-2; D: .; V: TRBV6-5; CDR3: CATLEDGPNYGYTF; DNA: TGTGCCACCCTCGAGGACGGTCCTAACTATGGCTACACCTTC
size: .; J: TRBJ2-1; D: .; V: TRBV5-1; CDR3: CASSLTASVDEQFF; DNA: TGCGCCAGCAGCTTGACCGCATCCGTGGATGAGCAGTTCTTC
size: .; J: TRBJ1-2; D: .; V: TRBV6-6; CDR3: CASSRRAGYGYTF; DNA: TGTGCCAGCAGTCGGCGGGCGGGCTATGGCTACACCTTC
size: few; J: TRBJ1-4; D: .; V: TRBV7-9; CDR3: CASSLVGGWVEKLFF; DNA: TGTGCCAGCAGCTTAGTAGGGGGATGGGTTGAAAAACTGTTTTTT
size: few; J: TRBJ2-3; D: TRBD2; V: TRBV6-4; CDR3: CASSDSSFTSGGYEAQYF; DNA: TGTGCCAGCAGTGACTCGAGCTTTACTAGCGGGGGGTATGAGGCGCAGTATTTT
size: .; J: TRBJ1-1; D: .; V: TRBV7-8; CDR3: CASRTGLQNTEAFF; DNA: TGTGCCAGCAGGACGGGCCTCCAGAACACTGAAGCTTTCTTT
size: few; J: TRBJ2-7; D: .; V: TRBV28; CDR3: CASSWRTGAAYEQYF; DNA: TGTGCCAGCAGTTGGAGGACTGGGGCAGCCTACGAGCAGTACTTC
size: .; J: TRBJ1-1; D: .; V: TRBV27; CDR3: CASSLRQAARTEAFF; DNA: TGTGCCAGCAGTCTCCGACAGGCGGCCCGCACTGAAGCTTTCTTT
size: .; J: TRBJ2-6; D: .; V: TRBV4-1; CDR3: CASSPDHSGANVLTF; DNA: TGCGCCAGCAGCCCAGACCACTCTGGGGCCAACGTCCTGACTTTC
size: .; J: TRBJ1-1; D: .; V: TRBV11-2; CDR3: CASSPGGENTEAFF; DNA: TGTGCCAGCAGCCCCGGGGGAGAAAACACTGAAGCTTTCTTT
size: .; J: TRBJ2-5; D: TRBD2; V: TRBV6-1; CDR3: CASRVAGDQTQYF; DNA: TGTGCCAGCAGGGTCGCGGGGGACCAGACCCAGTACTTC
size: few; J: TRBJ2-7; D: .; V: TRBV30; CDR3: CAWSQQAGEQYF; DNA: TGTGCCTGGAGTCAACAGGCGGGCGAGCAGTACTTC
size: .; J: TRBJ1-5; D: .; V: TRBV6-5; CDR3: CASSPQWARDQPQHF; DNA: TGTGCCAGCAGCCCGCAATGGGCCCGTGATCAGCCCCAGCATTTT
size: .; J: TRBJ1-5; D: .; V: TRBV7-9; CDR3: CASSLADGRLQPQHF; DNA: TGTGCCAGCAGCTTAGCAGACGGAAGGCTTCAGCCCCAGCATTTT
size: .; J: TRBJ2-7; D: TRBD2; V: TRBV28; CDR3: CASSPTVASGRFYEQYF; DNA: TGTGCCAGCAGTCCCACGGTGGCTAGCGGGAGGTTCTACGAGCAGTACTTC
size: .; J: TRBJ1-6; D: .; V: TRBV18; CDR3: CASSPPGRGRNSPLHF; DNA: TGTGCCAGCTCACCACCCGGACGAGGTCGGAATTCACCCCTCCACTTT
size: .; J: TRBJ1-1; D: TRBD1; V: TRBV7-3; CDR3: CASSAGGMNTEAFF; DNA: TGTGCCAGCAGCGCAGGGGGTATGAACACTGAAGCTTTCTTT
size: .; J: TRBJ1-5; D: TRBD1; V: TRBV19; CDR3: CASSTGQAFYQPQHF; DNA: TGTGCCAGTAGTACCGGACAGGCCTTTTATCAGCCCCAGCATTTT
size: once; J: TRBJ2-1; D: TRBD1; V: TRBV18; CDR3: CASSPLQGANNEQFF; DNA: TGTGCCAGCTCACCGCTACAGGGGGCGAACAATGAGCAGTTCTTC
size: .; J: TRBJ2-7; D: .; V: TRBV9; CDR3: CASSVGASYEQYF; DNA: TGTGCCAGCAGCGTAGGGGCCTCCTACGAGCAGTACTTC
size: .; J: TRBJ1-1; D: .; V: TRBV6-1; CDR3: CASSPPGGGEAFF; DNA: TGTGCCAGCAGCCCCCCGGGGGGCGGTGAAGCTTTCTTT
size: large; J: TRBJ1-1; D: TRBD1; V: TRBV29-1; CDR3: CSVVRGRVTEAFF; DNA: TGCAGCGTGGTCAGGGGGCGCGTCACTGAAGCTTTCTTT
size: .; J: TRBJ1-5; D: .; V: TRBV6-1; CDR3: CASSADRSQPQHF; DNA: TGTGCCAGCAGCGCCGACAGGTCTCAGCCCCAGCATTTT
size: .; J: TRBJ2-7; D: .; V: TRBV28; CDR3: CASSLAGATTYEQYF; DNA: TGTGCCAGCAGTTTGGCAGGGGCCACCACCTACGAGCAGTACTTC
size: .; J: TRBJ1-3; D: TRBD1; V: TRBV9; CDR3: CASRQGTSGNTIYF; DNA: TGTGCCTCGAGACAGGGAACCTCTGGAAACACCATATATTTT
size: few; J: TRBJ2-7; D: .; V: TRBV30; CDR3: CAWSVLYEQYF; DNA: TGTGCCTGGAGTGTACTCTACGAGCAGTACTTC
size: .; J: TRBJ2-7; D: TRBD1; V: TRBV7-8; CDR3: CASSKRTGAPYEQYF; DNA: TGTGCCAGCAGCAAAAGGACAGGAGCACCCTACGAGCAGTACTTC
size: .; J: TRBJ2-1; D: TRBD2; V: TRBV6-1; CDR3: CASSEKIGTRIYNEQFF; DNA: TGTGCCAGCAGTGAGAAGATTGGGACTAGGATCTACAATGAGCAGTTCTTC
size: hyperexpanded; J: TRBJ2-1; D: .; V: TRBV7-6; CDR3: CASSSGGALGSGNEQFF; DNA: TGTGCCAGCAGCTCCGGTGGGGCGTTAGGGTCGGGGAATGAGCAGTTCTTC
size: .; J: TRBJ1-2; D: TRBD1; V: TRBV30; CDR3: CAWSPGTGNYGYTF; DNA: TGTGCCTGGAGTCCCGGGACAGGAAACTATGGCTACACCTTC
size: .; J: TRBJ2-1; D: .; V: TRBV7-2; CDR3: CASSHRDHLIYEQFF; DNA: TGTGCCAGCAGCCACCGGGACCACCTGATTTATGAGCAGTTCTTC